This TCR beta chain was sequenced during a study of blood T cells in healthy people across ages. General study results and limits: Strong correlation was found linking TCR beta diversity to naive T cell percentage.

This clonotype appeared a few times. Its target is not known. The CDR3 has 16 residues. Trimming removed 5 bases from V and 2 bases from J, with 19 bases in between. Germline CDR1 reads SGHTA; CDR2 reads FQGNSA. Then a second PCR, running about 7 to 11 cycles, was carried out with a sample-barcoded 5' primer and a J-beta primer mix. Every cDNA molecule bore a tag from a template-switch adaptor containing 12 random nucleotides. TCRdb passed the 5' RACE reads through MiXCR, listing each CDR3 protein once. The repertoire holds just over 800,000 distinct CDR3 sequences, with around 62% as singletons. Every sample had a minimum of 6 million PBMCs isolated.

Sequenced input: blood. The chain joins TRBV7-2 to TRBJ2-7; D is perhaps TRBD2 (7 bases). The receptor was isolated from a man aged 25-45 years in good health. The CDR3 region has the DNA TGTGCCAGCAGCACGACCCGAAGGGGGGGGACCTACGAGCAGTACTTC. It translates to CASSTTRRGGTYEQYF.